Included here is one T cell receptor beta chain sequence, with context. Trimming pared 7 bases from V and 3 bases from J, leaving 11 bases between. Germline values: CDR1 PRHDT, CDR2 FYEKMQ (reference sequence). The CDR3 consists of 13 residues. As originally analysed: For nucleated cells, counts were estimated from reference gene primer amplification. TCRdb keeps only in-frame clones here, not all; method: immunoSEQ multiplex PCR. V, J and clone size reflect that table, while D and trimming were determined from the DNA. Of approximately 53,000 clones in the sample, 65% to 85% were seen once. This entry belongs to a study of blood T cell repertoires in COVID-19. Study summary: COVID-19 samples collected from the United States, Italy and Spain covered acute and convalescent phases.

The sample comprised peripheral blood. V gene TRBV13 combines with J gene TRBJ2-3; D might be TRBD2 (6 bases). The sequence was collected from a man in his forties or fifties with acute or convalescent COVID-19. For the CDR3, the DNA is TGTGCCAGCAAGATAGCGGCGACAGATACGCAGTATTTT. Translating gives CASKIAATDTQYF.